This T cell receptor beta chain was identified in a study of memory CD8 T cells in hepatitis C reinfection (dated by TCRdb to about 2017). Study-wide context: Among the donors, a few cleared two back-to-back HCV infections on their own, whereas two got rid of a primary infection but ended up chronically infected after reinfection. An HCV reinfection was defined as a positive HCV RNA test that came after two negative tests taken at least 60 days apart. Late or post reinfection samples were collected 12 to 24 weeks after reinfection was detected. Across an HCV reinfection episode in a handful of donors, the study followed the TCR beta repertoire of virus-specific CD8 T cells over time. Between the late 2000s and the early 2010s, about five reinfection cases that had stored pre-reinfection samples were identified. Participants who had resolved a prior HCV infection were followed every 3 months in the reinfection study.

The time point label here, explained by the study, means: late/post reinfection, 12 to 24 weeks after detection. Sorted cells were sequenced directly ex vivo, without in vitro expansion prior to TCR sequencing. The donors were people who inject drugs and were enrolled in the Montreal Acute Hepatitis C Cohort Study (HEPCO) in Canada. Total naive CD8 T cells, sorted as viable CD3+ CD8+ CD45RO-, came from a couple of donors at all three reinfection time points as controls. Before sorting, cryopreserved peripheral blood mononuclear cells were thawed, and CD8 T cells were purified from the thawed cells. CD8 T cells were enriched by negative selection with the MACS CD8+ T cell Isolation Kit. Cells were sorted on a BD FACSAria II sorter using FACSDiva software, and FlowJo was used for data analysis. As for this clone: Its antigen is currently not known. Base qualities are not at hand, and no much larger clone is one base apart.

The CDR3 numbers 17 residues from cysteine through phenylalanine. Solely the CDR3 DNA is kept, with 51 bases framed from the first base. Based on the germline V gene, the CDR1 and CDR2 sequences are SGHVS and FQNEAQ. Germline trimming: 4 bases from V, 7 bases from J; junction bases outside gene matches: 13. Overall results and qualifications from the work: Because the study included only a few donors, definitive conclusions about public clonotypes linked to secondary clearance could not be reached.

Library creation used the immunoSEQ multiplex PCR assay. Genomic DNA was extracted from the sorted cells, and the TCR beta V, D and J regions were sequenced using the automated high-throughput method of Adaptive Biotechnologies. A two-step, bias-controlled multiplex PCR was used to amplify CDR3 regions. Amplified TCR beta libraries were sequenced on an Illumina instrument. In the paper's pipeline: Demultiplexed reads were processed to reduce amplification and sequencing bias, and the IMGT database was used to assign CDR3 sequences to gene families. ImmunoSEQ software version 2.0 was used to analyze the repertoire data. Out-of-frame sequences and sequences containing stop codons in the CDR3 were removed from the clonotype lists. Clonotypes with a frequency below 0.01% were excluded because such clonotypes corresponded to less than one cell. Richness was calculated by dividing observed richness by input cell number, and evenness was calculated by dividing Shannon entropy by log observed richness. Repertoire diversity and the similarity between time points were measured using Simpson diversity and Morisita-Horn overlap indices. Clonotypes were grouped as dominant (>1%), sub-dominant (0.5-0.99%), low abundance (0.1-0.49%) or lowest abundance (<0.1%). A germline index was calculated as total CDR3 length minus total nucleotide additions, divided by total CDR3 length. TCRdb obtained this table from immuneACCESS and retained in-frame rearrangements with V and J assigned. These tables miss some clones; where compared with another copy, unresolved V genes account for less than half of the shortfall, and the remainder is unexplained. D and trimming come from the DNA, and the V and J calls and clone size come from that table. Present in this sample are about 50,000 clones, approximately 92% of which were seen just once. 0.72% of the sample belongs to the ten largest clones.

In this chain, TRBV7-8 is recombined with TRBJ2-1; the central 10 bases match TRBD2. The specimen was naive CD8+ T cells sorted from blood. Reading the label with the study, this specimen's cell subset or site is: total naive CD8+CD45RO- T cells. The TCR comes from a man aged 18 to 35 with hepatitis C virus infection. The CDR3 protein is CASSSALKRGGWNEQFF. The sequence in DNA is TGTGCCAGCAGCTCCGCCCTAAAGCGGGGGGGCTGGAATGAGCAGTTCTTC.